This T cell receptor beta chain originates from a study of T cells expressing NK-cell markers. Study details: Repertoires of TCR beta were obtained from T cells sorted as CD3+CD56+NKG2C+, CD3+CD56+NKG2C- and CD3+CD56-NKG2C+. General observations from the study: The leading position in the CD3+CD56-NKG2C+ fraction of several donors also went to these clonotypes. There remained a lack of clarity about HCMV specificity of expanded NKG2C+ T cell clones.

With respect to this clonotype: The antigen is unknown.

Each CDR3 protein gets one entry in TCRdb, which reprocessed the 5' RACE reads and gives no DNA. The repertoire table contains 440,000 or so distinct CDR3 sequences. This CDR3 region has 14 residues. Germline V lookup: CDR1 SGHDN, CDR2 FVKESK. The sequencing input was blood T cells: a sorted CD56 or NKG2C T cell subset, CD4+ or CD8+ T cells, or bulk PBMC T cells (not recorded which). This receptor was obtained from a woman aged 18 to 75 in good health. The rearrangement uses TRBV14 and TRBJ2-3; the D call from TCRdb, TRBD2, cannot be confirmed without DNA. CDR3 protein: CASRRAASTDTQYF.